Presented here are 29 T cell receptor beta chains from one specimen sequenced in a study of PD-1 blockade in classical Hodgkin lymphoma. All the patients suffered relapse after autologous stem cell transplantation, and brentuximab vedotin exposure differed. TCRdb's copy holds only in-frame clones and misses some; the assay was immunoSEQ multiplex PCR. The table lists some 96,000 clones, approximately 88% of them singletons. The sequencing here drew on peripheral blood mononuclear cells (PBMCs), taken at baseline. The source of these receptors is a human donor with classical Hodgkin lymphoma.

The chain links TRBV19 to TRBJ1-1, with a tentative D call TRBD1 (6 bases). Between the trimmed V and J ends, which lost 2 bases and 6 bases, there was a span of 10 bases. This CDR3 comprises 13 residues. Per germline, CDR1 LNHDA and CDR2 SQIVND (reference sequence). CDR3 protein: CASSITGKAEAFF. CDR3 nucleotide sequence: TGTGCCAGTAGTATAACAGGGAAGGCTGAAGCTTTCTTT.

The chain couples TRBV5-1 to TRBJ2-1, with TRBD2 matching over 11 bases. The V and J ends lost 5 bases and 8 bases, in that order; junction bases with no gene match: 9. This CDR3 is 15 amino acids long. The germline gives CDR1 SGHRS, CDR2 YFSETQ. The CDR3 DNA sequence: TGCGCCAGCAGTCTAACTAGCGGGAGATTCGATGAGCAGTTCTTC. Its translation: CASSLTSGRFDEQFF.

This clone has just one count. The chain couples TRBV5-1 to TRBJ1-4; TRBD1 matches 8 bases. Losses at the gene ends were 2 bases for V and 0 bases for J; bases not matched to a gene: 3. Germline CDR1 is SGHRS and CDR2 is YFSETQ. This CDR3 has 16 residues. CDR3 amino acids: CASSFTGGATNEKLFF. The CDR3 region has the DNA TGCGCCAGCAGCTTTACAGGGGGTGCAACTAATGAAAAACTGTTTTTT.

This clone was seen more than once but under ten times. The chain is built from TRBV12-5 and TRBJ1-4; D is ambiguous. Between the trimmed V and J ends, which lost 6 bases and 4 bases, there was a span of 9 bases. The CDR3 has 13 amino acids. Germline V gene lookup returns CDR1 LGHNT and CDR2 FRNRAP. The CDR3 loop reads CASGPAHNEKLFF. The DNA for the CDR3 is TGTGCTAGTGGCCCCGCCCATAATGAAAAACTGTTTTTT.

The chain couples TRBV7-2 to TRBJ1-4; the D is unclear. This CDR3 has 13 residues. The V and J ends lost 0 bases and 8 bases respectively, with 7 bases between them. CDR1 is SGHTA and CDR2 is FQGNSA in the germline V gene. CDR3 residues: CASSLAAGEKLFF. CDR3 DNA: TGTGCCAGCAGCTTAGCGGCAGGCGAAAAACTGTTTTTT.

The rearrangement uses TRBV7-2 and TRBJ2-7, with 9 bases matching TRBD1. Germline values: CDR1 SGHTA, CDR2 FQGNSA. J lost 6 bases, V lost 5 bases, and 8 bases had no gene match. The CDR3 loop spans 14 amino acids. The CDR3 DNA is TGTGCCAGCAGCCGGGACAGGGAAATTCGCGAGCAGTACTTC. Translation gives CASSRDREIREQYF.

The chain is built from TRBV25-1 and TRBJ2-2, with 7 nucleotides matching TRBD2. The germline V gene encodes CDR1 MGHDK and CDR2 SYGVNS. This CDR3 is 14 amino acids long. V lost 8 bases and J lost 4; bases outside the gene matches: 7. CDR3 nucleotides: TGTGCCAGCGGCGTGGCGGGAGCCACCGGGGAGCTGTTTTTT. As protein: CASGVAGATGELFF.

The chain combines TRBV7-2 with TRBJ1-2; D may be TRBD1 (6 bases). Germline V lookup: CDR1 SGHTA, CDR2 FQGNSA. This CDR3 comprises 14 residues. V shed 6 bases and J shed 4 bases, with 15 bases lying between them. This CDR3 reads CASSEGGAGYGYTF. Here the CDR3 DNA reads TGTGCCAGCAGTGAAGGGGGGGCTGGCTATGGCTACACCTTC.

CDR3 bases: TGTGCCAGCAGGAACAGGGATAGCAATCAGCCCCAGCATTTT. It codes for CASRNRDSNQPQHF. The chain has TRBV27 and TRBJ1-5; TRBD1 is a possible D gene (6 bases). The CDR3 consists of 14 residues. Germline V gene lookup returns CDR1 MNHEY and CDR2 SMNVEV (reference sequence). V shed 6 bases and J shed 0 bases, with 9 bases lying between them.

This chain connects TRBV6-6 to TRBJ1-3; D possibly corresponds to TRBD1 (6 bases). The V end was cut by 5 bases, the J end by 4 bases, with 15 bases between. This CDR3 is built from 15 residues. In germline, CDR1 is MNHNY, CDR2 SVGAGI (reference sequence). CDR3 loop: CASSNHRDGGNTIYF. The CDR3 DNA reads as TGTGCCAGCAGTAATCACAGGGATGGAGGAAACACCATATATTTT.

V usage is TRBV28 and J usage is TRBJ2-7, with TRBD1 matching 10 bases. Germline-derived CDR1 and CDR2 are MDHEN and SYDVKM. V dropped 5 bases and J dropped 7; count of bases not matched to a gene: 11. This CDR3 region has 15 residues. This chain's CDR3 is CASSRVTGGAVEQYF. DNA for the CDR3: TGTGCCAGCAGTCGCGTGACAGGGGGCGCTGTAGAGCAGTACTTC. Supplemented by reference TRBV28 and TRBJ2-7, the full variable domain reads DVKVTQSSRYLVKRTGEKVFLECVQDMDHENMFWYRQDPGLGLRLIYFSYDVKMKEKGDIPEGYSVSREKKERFSLILESASTNQTSMYLCASSRVTGGAVEQYFGPGTRLTVT.

The chain joins TRBV5-1 to TRBJ2-1; TRBD2 matches 10 bases. V lost 6 bases and J lost 6; bases outside the gene matches: 0. The CDR3 sequence is 12 residues long. Germline loops: CDR1 SGHRS, CDR2 YFSETQ. The CDR3: CASTSGSNEQFF. CDR3 in DNA: TGCGCCAGCACTAGCGGGAGCAATGAGCAGTTCTTC.

The chain joins TRBV5-5 to TRBJ2-5; 8 bases fit TRBD1. Germline values: CDR1 SGHKS, CDR2 YYEKEE (reference sequence). The CDR3 has 15 residues. V trimming: 0 bases; J trimming: 5 bases; junction bases outside the gene matches: 6. The DNA of the CDR3 is TGTGCCAGCAGCTTGGTAGACAGGGGATGGGAGACCCAGTACTTC. Its protein product is CASSLVDRGWETQYF.

The rearrangement uses TRBV28 and TRBJ2-7, with D perhaps TRBD2 (5 bases). The ends were cut back, 5 bases at V and 7 bases at J, with 18 bases in the middle. Germline CDR1 and CDR2: MDHEN and SYDVKM. The CDR3 loop spans 14 amino acids. The CDR3 spells CASSTPGTFPEQYF. The CDR3, as DNA: TGTGCCAGCAGTACCCCGGGAACGTTCCCAGAGCAGTACTTC. The full variable domain, in which reference TRBV28 and TRBJ2-7 provide the parts outside the CDR3, is DVKVTQSSRYLVKRTGEKVFLECVQDMDHENMFWYRQDPGLGLRLIYFSYDVKMKEKGDIPEGYSVSREKKERFSLILESASTNQTSMYLCASSTPGTFPEQYFGPGTRLTVT.

The chain carries TRBV14 and TRBJ1-1; no clear D gene. Germline CDR1 and CDR2: SGHDN and FVKESK. The CDR3 covers 14 residues. Trimming left V 1 base short and J 7 bases short, with 13 bases between. DNA of the CDR3: TGTGCCAGCAGCCAAGTTGTCGGGATGGGTGAAGCTTTCTTT. Translating it yields CASSQVVGMGEAFF. Combining the CDR3 with reference TRBV14 and TRBJ1-1 gives the whole variable domain EAGVTQFPSHSVIEKGQTVTLRCDPISGHDNLYWYRRVMGKEIKFLLHFVKESKQDESGMPNNRFLAERTGGTYSTLKVQPAELEDSGVYFCASSQVVGMGEAFFGQGTRLTVV.

The chain joins TRBV11-2 to TRBJ2-1; 7 positions match TRBD1. The V and J ends lost 0 bases and 13 bases, in that order; junction bases with no gene match: 6. The CDR3 runs to 13 residues. Germline CDR1 SGHAT, CDR2 FQNNGV. CDR3 loop: CASSLDPGTDQFF. The CDR3 DNA follows: TGTGCCAGCAGCTTAGATCCAGGGACAGACCAGTTCTTC.

The chain is built from TRBV11-2 and TRBJ1-3; D uncertain. The CDR3 sequence is 14 residues long. The V gene lost 5 bases and the J gene lost 0 bases, with 8 bases spanning the gap. CDR1 is SGHAT and CDR2 is FQNNGV in the germline V gene. The CDR3 nucleotides are TGTGCCAGCAGCATGGGAAGCTCTGGAAACACCATATATTTT. This sequence encodes CASSMGSSGNTIYF.

The chain couples TRBV18 to TRBJ2-5, with 9 bases lining up with TRBD2. J was trimmed by 5 bases and V by 3 bases; bases with no gene match: 10. Per the germline V gene, CDR1 is KGHSH and CDR2 is LQKENI. This CDR3 has 16 amino acids. CDR3 amino acids: CASSPYGTSPGETQYF. The CDR3, as DNA: TGTGCCAGCTCACCCTACGGGACTAGCCCTGGTGAGACCCAGTACTTC.

V gene TRBV27 combines with J gene TRBJ2-7; no clear D gene. V dropped 7 bases and J dropped 6 bases, with 10 bases sitting between them. CDR3 length: 11 residues. In germline, CDR1 is MNHEY, CDR2 SMNVEV (reference sequence). CDR3 residues: CASTRGPEQYF. CDR3 in DNA: TGTGCCAGCACTCGTGGCCCCGAGCAGTACTTC.

This chain joins TRBV19 and TRBJ2-6; D ambiguous. Germline values: CDR1 LNHDA, CDR2 SQIVND (reference sequence). V dropped 1 base and J dropped 0 bases, with 4 bases sitting between them. The CDR3 is 15 amino acids. CDR3 sequence reads: CASSIGGSGANVLTF. Written as DNA, the CDR3 is TGTGCCAGTAGTATAGGGGGCTCTGGGGCCAACGTCCTGACTTTC. The entire variable domain, with the rest obtained from reference TRBV19 and TRBJ2-6, is as follows: DGGITQSPKYLFRKEGQNVTLSCEQNLNHDAMYWYRQDPGQGLRLIYYSQIVNDFQKGDIAEGYSVSREKKESFPLTVTSAQKNPTAFYLCASSIGGSGANVLTFGAGSRLTVL.

The chain recombines TRBV7-8 with TRBJ2-2; D gene ambiguous. CDR3 size: 14 residues. The germline gives CDR1 SGHVS, CDR2 FQNEAQ. Trimming removed 0 bases at V and 6 bases at J, with 8 bases between. Written as DNA, the CDR3 is TGTGCCAGCAGCTTAGCGCTCCCGGCCGGGGAGCTGTTTTTT. Translation gives CASSLALPAGELFF. Combining the CDR3 with reference TRBV7-8 and TRBJ2-2 gives the whole variable domain GAGVSQSPRYKVAKRGQDVALRCDPISGHVSLFWYQQALGQGPEFLTYFQNEAQLDKSGLPSDRFFAERPEGSVSTLKIQRTQQEDSAVYLCASSLALPAGELFFGEGSRLTVL.

The rearrangement uses TRBV19 and TRBJ2-7, with D tentatively TRBD2 (5 bases). CDR3 size: 14 residues. V was trimmed by 2 bases and J by 5 bases, leaving 13 bases between them. Germline V lookup: CDR1 LNHDA, CDR2 SQIVND (reference sequence). CDR3 amino acids: CASSIYGPGDEQYF. CDR3 nucleotide sequence: TGTGCCAGTAGTATATACGGACCCGGGGACGAGCAGTACTTC.

A word on this clone: The junction and the germline gene differ at one end; a read error may be behind it. The CDR3 reads CASSRQPGNSNNGQFF. As DNA, the CDR3 is TGTGCCAGCAGCCGTCAGCCGGGGAACTCTAACAATGGGCAGTTCTTC. The chain recombines TRBV7-7 with TRBJ2-1; the D gene is possibly TRBD2 (5 bases). Per the germline V gene, CDR1 is SSHAT and CDR2 is FNYEAQ (reference sequence). CDR3 size: 16 residues.

The chain combines TRBV28 with TRBJ2-7, with D tentatively TRBD1 (6 bases). This CDR3 has 14 amino acids. The germline V gene has CDR1 MDHEN and CDR2 SYDVKM. V gave up 6 bases and J gave up 4 bases, with 16 bases separating them. CDR3 sequence reads: CASRTQGRAYEQYF. CDR3 bases: TGTGCCAGCAGGACTCAGGGGCGGGCGTACGAGCAGTACTTC.

This clone is termed medium-sized. This chain joins TRBV27 and TRBJ1-1; weak D call: TRBD1 (6 bases). The CDR3 spans 15 residues. V lost 1 base and J lost 3, with 12 bases in between. Per the germline V gene, CDR1 is MNHEY and CDR2 is SMNVEV (reference sequence). The DNA of the CDR3 is TGTGCCAGCAGTTTATTGGGGGGCTGGGACACTGAAGCTTTCTTT. It codes for CASSLLGGWDTEAFF.

The chain joins TRBV6-1 to TRBJ2-3; D is perhaps TRBD2 (5 bases). This CDR3 is 14 amino acids long. Trimming removed 1 base at V and 6 bases at J, with 11 bases between. CDR1 is MNHNS, CDR2 SASEGT, per germline. CDR3 in amino acids: CASSEDRRGDTQYF. DNA for the CDR3: TGTGCCAGCAGTGAAGACCGCCGAGGGGATACGCAGTATTTT.

A single count supports this clone. The chain links TRBV2 to TRBJ2-2, with 9 bases lining up with TRBD1. The ends lost 5 bases at V and 1 base at J; junction bases unmatched: 2. The CDR3 is 15 residues long. Germline CDR1 SNHLY, CDR2 FYNNEI. CDR3 sequence: CASSKGQGNTGELFF. CDR3 nucleotides: TGTGCCAGCAGTAAGGGACAGGGGAACACCGGGGAGCTGTTTTTT. Using reference TRBV2 and TRBJ2-2 for the parts outside the CDR3, the full variable domain is EPEVTQTPSHQVTQMGQEVILRCVPISNHLYFYWYRQILGQKVEFLVSFYNNEISEKSEIFDDQFSVERPDGSNFTLKIRSTKLEDSAMYFCASSKGQGNTGELFFGEGSRLTVL.

V and J are TRBV19 and TRBJ2-7, with 8 nucleotides matching TRBD1. The CDR3 spans 14 residues. With 4 bases clipped from V and 3 bases from J, the junction kept 5 bases outside the gene matches. Germline loops: CDR1 LNHDA, CDR2 SQIVND (reference sequence). The CDR3 reads CASSRTGGYYEQYF. DNA of the CDR3: TGTGCCAGTAGTAGAACAGGGGGATACTACGAGCAGTACTTC.

The chain recombines TRBV4-1 with TRBJ1-1, with 8 positions matching TRBD1. Germline trimming cut 5 bases from V and 5 bases from J; bases unmatched to any gene: 10. Germline assignment: CDR1 MGHRA and CDR2 YSYEKL. The CDR3 sequence is 15 residues long. The CDR3 spells CASSGRQGIGTEAFF. As DNA, the CDR3 is TGCGCCAGCAGCGGACGACAGGGGATCGGGACTGAAGCTTTCTTT.